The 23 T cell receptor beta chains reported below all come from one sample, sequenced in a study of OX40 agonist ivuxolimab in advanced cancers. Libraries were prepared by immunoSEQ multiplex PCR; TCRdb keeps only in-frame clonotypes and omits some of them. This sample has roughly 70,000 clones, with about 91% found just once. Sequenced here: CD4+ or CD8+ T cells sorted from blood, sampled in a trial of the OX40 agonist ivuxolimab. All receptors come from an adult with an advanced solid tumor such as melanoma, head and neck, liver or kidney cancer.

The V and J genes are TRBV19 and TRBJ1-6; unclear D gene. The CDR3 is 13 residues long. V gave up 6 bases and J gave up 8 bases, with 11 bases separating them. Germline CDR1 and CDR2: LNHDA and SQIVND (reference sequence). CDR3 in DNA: TGTGCCAGTAGCCGGAATTGGGATTCACCCCTCCACTTT. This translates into CASSRNWDSPLHF.

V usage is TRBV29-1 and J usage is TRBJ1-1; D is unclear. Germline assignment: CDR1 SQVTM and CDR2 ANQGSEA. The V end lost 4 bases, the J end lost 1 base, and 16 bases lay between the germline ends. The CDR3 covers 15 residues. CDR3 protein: CSVVFVGQRNTEAFF. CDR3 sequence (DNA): TGCAGCGTTGTCTTTGTGGGTCAAAGGAACACTGAAGCTTTCTTT.

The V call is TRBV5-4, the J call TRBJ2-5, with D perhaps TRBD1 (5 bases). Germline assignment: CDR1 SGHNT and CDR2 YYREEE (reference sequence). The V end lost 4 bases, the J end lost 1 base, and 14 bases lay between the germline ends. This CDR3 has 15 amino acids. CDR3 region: CASSPRQGAQETQYF. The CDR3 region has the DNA TGTGCCAGCAGCCCCCGGCAGGGCGCCCAAGAGACCCAGTACTTC.

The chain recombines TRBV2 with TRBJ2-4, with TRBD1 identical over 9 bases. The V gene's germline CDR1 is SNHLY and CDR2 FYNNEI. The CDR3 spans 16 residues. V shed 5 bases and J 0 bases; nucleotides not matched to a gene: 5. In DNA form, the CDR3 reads TGTGCCAGCAGTTTGGACAGGGGACTAGCCAAAAACATTCAGTACTTC. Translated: CASSLDRGLAKNIQYF.

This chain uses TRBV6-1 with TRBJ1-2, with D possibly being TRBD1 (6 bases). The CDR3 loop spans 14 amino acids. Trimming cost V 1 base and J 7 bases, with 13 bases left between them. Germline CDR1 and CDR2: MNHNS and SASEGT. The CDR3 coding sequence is TGTGCCAGCAGTGAAGACAGGGCGGTCGGTGGCTACACCTTC. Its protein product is CASSEDRAVGGYTF.

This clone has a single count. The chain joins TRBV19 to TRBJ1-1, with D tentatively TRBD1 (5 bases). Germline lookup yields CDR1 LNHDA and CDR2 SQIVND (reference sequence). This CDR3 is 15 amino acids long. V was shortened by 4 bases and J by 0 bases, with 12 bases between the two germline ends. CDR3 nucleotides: TGTGCCAGTAGTAAGCCGGGGGGGGTGAACACTGAAGCTTTCTTT. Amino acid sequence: CASSKPGGVNTEAFF.

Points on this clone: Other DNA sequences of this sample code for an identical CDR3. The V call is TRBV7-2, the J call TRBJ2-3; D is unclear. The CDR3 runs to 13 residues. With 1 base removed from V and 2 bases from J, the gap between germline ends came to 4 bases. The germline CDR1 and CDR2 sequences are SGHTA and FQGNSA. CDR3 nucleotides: TGTGCCAGCAGCTTAGACCTCACAGATACGCAGTATTTT. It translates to CASSLDLTDTQYF. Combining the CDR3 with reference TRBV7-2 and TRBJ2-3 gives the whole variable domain GAGVSQSPSNKVTEKGKDVELRCDPISGHTALYWYRQSLGQGLEFLIYFQGNSAPDKSGLPSDRFSAERTGGSVSTLTIQRTQQEDSAVYLCASSLDLTDTQYFGPGTRLTVL.

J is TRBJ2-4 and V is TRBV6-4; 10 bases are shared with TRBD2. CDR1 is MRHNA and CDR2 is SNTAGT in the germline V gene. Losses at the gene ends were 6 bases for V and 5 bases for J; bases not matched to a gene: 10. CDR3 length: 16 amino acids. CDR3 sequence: CASSPSAGGPENIQYF. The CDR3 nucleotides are TGTGCCAGCAGCCCCTCAGCGGGAGGGCCAGAAAACATTCAGTACTTC.

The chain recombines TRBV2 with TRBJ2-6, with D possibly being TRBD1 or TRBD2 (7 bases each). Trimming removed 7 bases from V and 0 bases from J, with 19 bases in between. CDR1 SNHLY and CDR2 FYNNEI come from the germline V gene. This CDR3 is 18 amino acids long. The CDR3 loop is CASNEGRGGRSGANVLTF. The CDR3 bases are TGTGCCAGCAACGAGGGCAGGGGGGGGCGCTCTGGGGCCAACGTCCTGACTTTC.

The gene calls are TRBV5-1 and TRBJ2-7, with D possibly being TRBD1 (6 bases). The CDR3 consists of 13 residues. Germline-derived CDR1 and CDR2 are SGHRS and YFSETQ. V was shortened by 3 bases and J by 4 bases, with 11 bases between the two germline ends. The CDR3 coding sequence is TGCGCCAGCAGCTCACAGGGTCCATACGAGCAGTACTTC. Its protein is CASSSQGPYEQYF. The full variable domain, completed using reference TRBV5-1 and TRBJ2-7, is KAGVTQTPRYLIKTRGQQVTLSCSPISGHRSVSWYQQTPGQGLQFLFEYFSETQRNKGNFPGRFSGRQFSNSRSEMNVSTLELGDSALYLCASSSQGPYEQYFGPGTRLTVT.

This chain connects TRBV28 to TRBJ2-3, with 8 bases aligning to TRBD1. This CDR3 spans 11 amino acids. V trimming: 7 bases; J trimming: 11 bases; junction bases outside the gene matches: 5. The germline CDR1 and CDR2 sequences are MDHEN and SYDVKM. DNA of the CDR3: TGTGCCAGCACCGGACAGGGCGTGCAGTATTTT. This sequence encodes CASTGQGVQYF.

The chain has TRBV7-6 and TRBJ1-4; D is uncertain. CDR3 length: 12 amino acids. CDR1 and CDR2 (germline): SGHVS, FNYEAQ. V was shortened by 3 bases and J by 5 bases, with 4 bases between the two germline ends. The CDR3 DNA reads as TGTGCCAGCAGCTTCGTCAATGAAAAACTGTTTTTT. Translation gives CASSFVNEKLFF.

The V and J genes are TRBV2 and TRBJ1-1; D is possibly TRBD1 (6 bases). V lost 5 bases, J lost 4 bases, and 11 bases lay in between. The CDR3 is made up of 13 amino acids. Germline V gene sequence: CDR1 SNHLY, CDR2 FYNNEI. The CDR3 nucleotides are TGTGCCAGCAGTCAGGGGCGGGGCACTGAAGCTTTCTTT. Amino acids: CASSQGRGTEAFF.

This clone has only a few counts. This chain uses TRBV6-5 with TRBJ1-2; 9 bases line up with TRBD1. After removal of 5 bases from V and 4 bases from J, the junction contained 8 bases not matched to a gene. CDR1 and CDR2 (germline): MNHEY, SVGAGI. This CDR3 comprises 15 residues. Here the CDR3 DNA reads TGTGCCAGCAGTACCCCGGGACAGGGCATCTATGGCTACACCTTC. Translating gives CASSTPGQGIYGYTF.

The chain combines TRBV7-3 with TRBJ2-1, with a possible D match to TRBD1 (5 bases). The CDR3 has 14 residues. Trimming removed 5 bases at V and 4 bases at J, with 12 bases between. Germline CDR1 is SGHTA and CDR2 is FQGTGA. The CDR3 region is CASSASTDYNEQFF. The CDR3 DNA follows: TGTGCCAGCAGCGCTTCGACAGATTACAATGAGCAGTTCTTC.

CDR3 region: CATWTGTGYNEQFF. CDR3 DNA sequence: TGTGCCACCTGGACCGGGACAGGGTACAATGAGCAGTTCTTC. The chain couples TRBV10-3 to TRBJ2-1; 9 bases fit TRBD1. Germline assignment: CDR1 ENHRY and CDR2 SYGVKD. With V trimmed by 10 bases and J by 4 bases, 8 bases remained unmatched. This CDR3 comprises 14 residues.

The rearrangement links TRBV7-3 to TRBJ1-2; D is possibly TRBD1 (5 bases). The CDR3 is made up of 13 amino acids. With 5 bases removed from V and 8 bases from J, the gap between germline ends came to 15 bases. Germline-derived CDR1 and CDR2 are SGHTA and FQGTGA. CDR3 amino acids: CASSPRQGIGYTF. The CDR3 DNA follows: TGTGCCAGCAGCCCGCGCCAGGGTATCGGCTACACCTTC.

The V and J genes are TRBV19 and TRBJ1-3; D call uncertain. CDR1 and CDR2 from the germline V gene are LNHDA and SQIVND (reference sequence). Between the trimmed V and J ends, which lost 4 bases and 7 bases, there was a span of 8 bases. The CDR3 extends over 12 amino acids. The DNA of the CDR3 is TGTGCCAGTAGTACGCGAGGCAACACCATATATTTT. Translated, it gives CASSTRGNTIYF.

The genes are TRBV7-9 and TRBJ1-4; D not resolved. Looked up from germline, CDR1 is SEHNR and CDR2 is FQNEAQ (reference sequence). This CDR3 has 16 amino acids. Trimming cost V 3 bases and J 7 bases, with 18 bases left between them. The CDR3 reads CASSLGTVILSEKLFF. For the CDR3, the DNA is TGTGCCAGCAGCTTGGGTACAGTTATCCTCTCTGAAAAACTGTTTTTT.

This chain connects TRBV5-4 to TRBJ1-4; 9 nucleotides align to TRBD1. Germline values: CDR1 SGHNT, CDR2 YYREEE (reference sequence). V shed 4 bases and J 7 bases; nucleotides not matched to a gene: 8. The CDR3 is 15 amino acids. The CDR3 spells CASSVRQGDGEKLFF. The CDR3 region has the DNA TGTGCCAGCAGCGTCAGACAGGGGGATGGTGAAAAACTGTTTTTT.

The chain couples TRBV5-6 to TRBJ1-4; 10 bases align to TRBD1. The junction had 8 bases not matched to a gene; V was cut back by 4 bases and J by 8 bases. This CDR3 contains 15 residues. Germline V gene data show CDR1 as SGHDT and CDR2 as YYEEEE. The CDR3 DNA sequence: TGTGCCAGCAGCACAGGGACAGGGGTAAGAGAAAAACTGTTTTTT. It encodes CASSTGTGVREKLFF.

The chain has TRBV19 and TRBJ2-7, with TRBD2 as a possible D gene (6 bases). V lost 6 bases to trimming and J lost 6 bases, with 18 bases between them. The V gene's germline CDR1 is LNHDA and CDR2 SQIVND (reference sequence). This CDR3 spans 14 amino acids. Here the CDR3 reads CASRPAGTVGEQYF. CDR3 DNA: TGTGCCAGTAGACCCGCGGGGACGGTCGGCGAGCAGTACTTC.

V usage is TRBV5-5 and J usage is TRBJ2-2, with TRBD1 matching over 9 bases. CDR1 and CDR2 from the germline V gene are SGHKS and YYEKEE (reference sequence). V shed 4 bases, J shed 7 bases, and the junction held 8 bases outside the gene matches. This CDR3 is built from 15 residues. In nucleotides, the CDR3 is TGTGCCAGCAGCCGAACCCCGGGACAGGGCGGGGAGCTGTTTTTT. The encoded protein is CASSRTPGQGGELFF.